Listed here are 22 T cell receptor beta chains from one sample, sequenced in a study of cytomegalovirus exposure and HLA in healthy donors. 13 Jbeta primers and 60 Vbeta primers were used for the PCR. Sequencing used immunoSEQ multiplex PCR; TCRdb keeps in-frame clones, though not all of them. Here the sample spans 90,000 to 100,000 clones, 55% to 70% being singletons. The sequenced sample was PBMCs. All receptors come from a boy aged 10-17 years in good health and CMV-seropositive.

Here the CDR3 reads CASTMTSGGYEQYF. The CDR3 DNA sequence: TGTGCCAGCACCATGACTAGCGGGGGTTACGAGCAGTACTTC. The chain joins TRBV7-9 to TRBJ2-7, with TRBD2 matching over 12 bases. Germline lookup yields CDR1 SEHNR and CDR2 FQNEAQ (reference sequence). The V segment lost 7 bases and the J segment 4 bases; nucleotides outside the gene matches: 5. The CDR3 is 14 amino acids.

This clone has a handful of counts. The V gene is TRBV5-1, the J gene TRBJ1-1; D unresolved. The CDR3 runs 13 residues. Germline V gene sequence: CDR1 SGHRS, CDR2 YFSETQ. V lost 2 bases to trimming and J lost 3 bases, with 8 bases between them. The CDR3: CASSFEGYTEAFF. In DNA form, the CDR3 reads TGCGCCAGCAGCTTCGAGGGTTACACTGAAGCTTTCTTT.

This chain uses TRBV6-6 with TRBJ1-1; 7 nucleotides agree with TRBD1. Per germline, CDR1 MNHNY and CDR2 SVGAGI (reference sequence). CDR3 length: 14 amino acids. The V segment lost 5 bases and the J segment 0 bases; nucleotides outside the gene matches: 3. The CDR3 protein is CASSPQGVNTEAFF. The CDR3 bases are TGTGCCAGCAGTCCCCAGGGGGTGAACACTGAAGCTTTCTTT.

This clone was counted between two and nine times. The rearrangement links TRBV6-6 to TRBJ1-3, with 9 bases matching TRBD1. J lost 4 bases, V lost 2 bases, and 3 bases had no gene match. The germline V gene has CDR1 MNHNY and CDR2 SVGAGI (reference sequence). The CDR3 covers 15 residues. CDR3 in DNA: TGTGCCAGCAGTTACGGGACAGGGTACGGAAACACCATATATTTT. Amino acids: CASSYGTGYGNTIYF.

This chain links TRBV2 with TRBJ1-6; TRBD1 might be the D (6 bases). Germline loops: CDR1 SNHLY, CDR2 FYNNEI. The ends were cut back, 6 bases at V and 0 bases at J, with 15 bases in the middle. CDR3 length equals 17 residues. CDR3 sequence reads: CASRGPGQSSYNSPLHF. CDR3 DNA: TGTGCCAGCAGGGGACCTGGACAGAGCTCCTATAATTCACCCCTCCACTTT.

The chain carries TRBV5-4 and TRBJ1-2; D gene unclear. Trimming shortened V by 5 bases and J by 0 bases, and 8 bases separated the two germline ends. The CDR3 has 13 amino acids. Germline loops: CDR1 SGHNT, CDR2 YYREEE (reference sequence). CDR3 sequence reads: CASSPETNYGYTF. The CDR3 DNA sequence: TGTGCCAGCAGTCCCGAGACTAACTATGGCTACACCTTC.

The CDR3 here is CASSPKPGLANNEQFF. The CDR3 DNA follows: TGTGCCAGCAGCCCAAAACCCGGACTAGCGAACAATGAGCAGTTCTTC. The chain joins TRBV7-8 to TRBJ2-1, with 9 positions matching TRBD2. Germline V lookup: CDR1 SGHVS, CDR2 FQNEAQ. J was trimmed by 5 bases and V by 5 bases; bases with no gene match: 10. The CDR3 has 16 amino acids.

The V call is TRBV29-1, the J call TRBJ1-2, with 8 positions matching TRBD1. The CDR3 runs 13 residues. V lost 6 bases and J lost 6; bases outside the gene matches: 9. In germline, CDR1 is SQVTM, CDR2 ANQGSEA. The CDR3 reads CSVLGQGADGYTF. The CDR3 region has the DNA TGCAGCGTACTCGGGCAGGGGGCCGATGGCTACACCTTC.

The chain recombines TRBV19 with TRBJ1-5, with 8 positions matching TRBD1. Losses at the gene ends were 3 bases for V and 6 bases for J; bases not matched to a gene: 1. This CDR3 region has 13 residues. Germline values: CDR1 LNHDA, CDR2 SQIVND (reference sequence). The DNA for the CDR3 is TGTGCCAGTAGTATTCAGGGGGCTCAGCCCCAGCATTTT. Protein product: CASSIQGAQPQHF.

The CDR3 protein is CASSLSGTGELFF. The CDR3 DNA is TGTGCCAGCAGCTTAAGCGGAACCGGGGAGCTGTTTTTT. The V gene is TRBV7-2, the J gene TRBJ2-2; D possibly corresponds to TRBD2 (5 bases). The V gene's germline CDR1 is SGHTA and CDR2 FQGNSA. V shed 2 bases and J shed 5 bases, with 6 bases lying between them. CDR3 size: 13 residues.

The chain couples TRBV30 to TRBJ2-1, with D maybe TRBD2 (5 bases). The V and J ends lost 1 base and 9 bases respectively, with 10 bases between them. The CDR3 runs to 12 residues. Germline V lookup: CDR1 GTSNPN, CDR2 SVGIG (reference sequence). The CDR3: CAWSGRAGEQFF. The CDR3 nucleotides read TGTGCCTGGAGTGGACGGGCGGGTGAGCAGTTCTTC.

The CDR3: CASSYPLAGCTDTQYF. CDR3 nucleotide sequence: TGTGCCAGCAGCTACCCACTAGCGGGGTGCACAGATACGCAGTATTTT. The chain recombines TRBV6-5 with TRBJ2-3; TRBD2 aligns across 10 bases. Germline V gives CDR1 MNHEY, CDR2 SVGAGI. With V trimmed by 6 bases and J by 1 base, 7 bases remained unmatched. The CDR3 spans 16 residues.

The genes are TRBV7-2 and TRBJ2-3; TRBD2 aligns across 9 bases. The germline V gene has CDR1 SGHTA and CDR2 FQGNSA. Germline trimming cut 10 bases from V and 3 bases from J; bases unmatched to any gene: 11. The length of the CDR3 is 15 residues. DNA for the CDR3: TGTGCCACGTGTCCTAGCGGGATTTTAACAGATACGCAGTATTTT. Translated, it gives CATCPSGILTDTQYF. The whole variable domain, filled in from reference TRBV7-2 and TRBJ2-3, reads GAGVSQSPSNKVTEKGKDVELRCDPISGHTALYWYRQSLGQGLEFLIYFQGNSAPDKSGLPSDRFSAERTGGSVSTLTIQRTQQEDSAVYLCATCPSGILTDTQYFGPGTRLTVL.

The chain carries TRBV4-3 and TRBJ2-5; tentative D call: TRBD2 (6 bases). V lost 1 base and J 7 bases, leaving 19 bases between the germline ends. This CDR3 spans 16 amino acids. The germline V gene has CDR1 LGHNA and CDR2 YSLEER. This CDR3 reads CASSQGVSGTRVTQYF. The CDR3 bases are TGCGCCAGCAGCCAAGGAGTCTCGGGGACTCGGGTGACCCAGTACTTC.

Here the CDR3 DNA reads TGTGCCAGTAGGACAGTTGGGGGGGGCAGTCAGCCCCAGCATTTT. As protein: CASRTVGGGSQPQHF. The V gene is TRBV19, the J gene TRBJ1-5; D perhaps matches TRBD1 (6 bases). V was pared by 6 bases and J by 6 bases, with 18 bases between. Germline CDR1 reads LNHDA; CDR2 reads SQIVND (reference sequence). There are 15 residues in the CDR3. The complete variable domain, with remaining parts taken from reference TRBV19 and TRBJ1-5, reads DGGITQSPKYLFRKEGQNVTLSCEQNLNHDAMYWYRQDPGQGLRLIYYSQIVNDFQKGDIAEGYSVSREKKESFPLTVTSAQKNPTAFYLCASRTVGGGSQPQHFGDGTRLSIL.

There are a few counts of this clone. The chain couples TRBV30 to TRBJ2-1, with 8 positions matching TRBD2. Germline trimming cut 3 bases from V and 2 bases from J; bases unmatched to any gene: 6. CDR3 length: 15 amino acids. Germline values: CDR1 GTSNPN, CDR2 SVGIG (reference sequence). The CDR3 bases are TGTGCCTGGAGGTCAAGACTAGCGCCCTACAATGAGCAGTTCTTC. It codes for CAWRSRLAPYNEQFF.

The CDR3 region has the DNA TGCGCCAGCAGCTTCGGACAAAACTCACCCCTCCACTTT. Its protein is CASSFGQNSPLHF. The J gene is TRBJ1-6, the V gene TRBV5-1; weak D call: TRBD1 (5 bases). The CDR3 extends over 13 amino acids. Trimming took off 2 bases at V and 10 bases at J, with 10 bases between the two ends. The germline gives CDR1 SGHRS, CDR2 YFSETQ.

V and J are TRBV7-9 and TRBJ2-2; a weak D match, TRBD1 (5 bases). Germline CDR1 reads SEHNR; CDR2 reads FQNEAQ (reference sequence). V lost 2 bases to trimming and J lost 6 bases, with 10 bases between them. The CDR3 runs 14 residues. DNA for the CDR3: TGTGCCAGCAGCTTATTGCAAGGGGCCGGGGAGCTGTTTTTT. Translation gives CASSLLQGAGELFF.

This clone was recorded only once. The chain couples TRBV27 to TRBJ1-1; D uncertain. The length of the CDR3 is 12 residues. Between the trimmed V and J ends, which lost 7 bases and 6 bases, there was a span of 12 bases. Germline V gene sequence: CDR1 MNHEY, CDR2 SMNVEV (reference sequence). The CDR3 here is CASTQPGAEAFF. The CDR3 DNA reads as TGTGCCAGCACCCAACCCGGGGCTGAAGCTTTCTTT.

This clone was observed once. The genes are TRBV5-1 and TRBJ2-1; D remains ambiguous. The germline V gene encodes CDR1 SGHRS and CDR2 YFSETQ. This CDR3 spans 22 amino acids. V was trimmed by 4 bases and J by 4 bases, leaving 36 bases between them. The CDR3 DNA sequence: TGCGCCAGCAGCCCGGTCGGCAGTATTGGTATAGCCAATATTTACCATTACAATGAGCAGTTCTTC. This encodes CASSPVGSIGIANIYHYNEQFF.

The CDR3 DNA sequence: TGTGCCAGCAGCCCCAGGACAGGACAATACAATGAGCAGTTCTTC. Translating it yields CASSPRTGQYNEQFF. The chain recombines TRBV5-4 with TRBJ2-1; 7 nucleotides align to TRBD1. Germline lookup yields CDR1 SGHNT and CDR2 YYREEE (reference sequence). The CDR3 has 15 amino acids. After removal of 4 bases from V and 4 bases from J, the junction contained 8 bases not matched to a gene.

This clone was detected a few times. The chain combines TRBV14 with TRBJ1-1, with D possibly being TRBD1 (5 bases). Germline V gene sequence: CDR1 SGHDN, CDR2 FVKESK. The CDR3 runs to 15 residues. V lost 0 bases and J lost 1, with 9 bases in between. The CDR3 spells CASSQDAGWNTEAFF. For the CDR3, the DNA is TGTGCCAGCAGCCAAGATGCAGGGTGGAACACTGAAGCTTTCTTT.